The T cell receptor (beta chain) under discussion was sequenced for a study of blood T cell repertoires in COVID-19. Study-wide context: Both acute and convalescent COVID-19 samples were obtained from the United States, Italy and Spain. Sources were T cells, B-cell-depleted T cells, or PBMCs; the material itself was cDNA or gDNA.

In the study's own analysis: Scientists estimated how many nucleated cells there were by amplifying reference gene primers. Some clones are missing from TCRdb's copy, which holds only in-frame ones; the method was immunoSEQ multiplex PCR. The D gene and trimming were derived from the DNA, and the V and J assignments and clone size from that table. The sample records 40,000 or so clones, over 75% being singletons. Germline V gene lookup returns CDR1 SGHDT and CDR2 YYEEEE. Between the trimmed V and J ends, which lost 4 bases and 5 bases, there was a span of 18 bases. CDR3 size: 15 residues. The genes are TRBV5-6 and TRBJ1-1; D is possibly TRBD1 (5 bases). Specimen: peripheral blood. This receptor was obtained from a man in his thirties or forties with active or convalescent COVID-19. The CDR3: CASSPLGGSWTEAFF. DNA of the CDR3: TGTGCCAGCAGCCCCTTGGGGGGATCGTGGACTGAAGCTTTCTTT.